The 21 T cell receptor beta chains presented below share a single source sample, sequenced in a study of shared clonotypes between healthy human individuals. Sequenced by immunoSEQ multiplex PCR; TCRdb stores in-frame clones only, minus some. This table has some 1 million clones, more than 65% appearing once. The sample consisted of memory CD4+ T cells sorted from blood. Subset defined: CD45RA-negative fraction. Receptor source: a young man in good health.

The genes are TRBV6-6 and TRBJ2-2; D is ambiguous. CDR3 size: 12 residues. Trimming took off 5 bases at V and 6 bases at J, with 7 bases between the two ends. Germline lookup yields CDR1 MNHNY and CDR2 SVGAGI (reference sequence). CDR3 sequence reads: CASSPSPGELFF. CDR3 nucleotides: TGTGCCAGCAGTCCCTCCCCCGGGGAGCTGTTTTTT.

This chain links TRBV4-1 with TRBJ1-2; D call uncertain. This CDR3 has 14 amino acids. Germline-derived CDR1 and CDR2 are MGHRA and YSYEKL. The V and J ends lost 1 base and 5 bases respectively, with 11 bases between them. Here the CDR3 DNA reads TGCGCCAGCAGCCAAGCAGTGGCAGCTTATGGCTACACCTTC. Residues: CASSQAVAAYGYTF.

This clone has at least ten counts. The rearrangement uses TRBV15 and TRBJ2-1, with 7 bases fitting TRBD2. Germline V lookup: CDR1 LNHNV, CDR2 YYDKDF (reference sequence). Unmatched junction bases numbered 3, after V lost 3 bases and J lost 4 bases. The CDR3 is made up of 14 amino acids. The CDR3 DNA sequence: TGTGCCACCAGCAGGGAGCGGGGTTACAATGAGCAGTTCTTC. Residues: CATSRERGYNEQFF.

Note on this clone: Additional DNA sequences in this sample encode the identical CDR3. The CDR3 bases are TGTGCCAGCAGCTTACGCCTGGCAAGCCAAGAGACCCAGTACTTC. This gives the protein CASSLRLASQETQYF. The rearrangement joins TRBV7-9 to TRBJ2-5; D unclear. The CDR3 contains 15 residues. Germline values: CDR1 SEHNR, CDR2 FQNEAQ (reference sequence). V was pared by 2 bases and J by 1 base, with 11 bases between.

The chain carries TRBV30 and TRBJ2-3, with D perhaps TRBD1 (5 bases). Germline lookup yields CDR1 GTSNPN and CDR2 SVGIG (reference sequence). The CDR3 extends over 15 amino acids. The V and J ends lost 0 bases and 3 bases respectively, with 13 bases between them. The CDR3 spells CAWSVLPGSTDTQYF. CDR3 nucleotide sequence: TGTGCCTGGAGTGTACTCCCAGGGTCAACAGATACGCAGTATTTT.

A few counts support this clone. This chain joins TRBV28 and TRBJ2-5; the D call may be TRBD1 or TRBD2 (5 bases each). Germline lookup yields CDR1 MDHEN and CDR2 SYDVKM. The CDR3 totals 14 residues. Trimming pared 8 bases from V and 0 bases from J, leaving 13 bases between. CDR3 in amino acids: CASWLSGHQETQYF. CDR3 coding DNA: TGTGCCAGCTGGTTATCGGGACACCAAGAGACCCAGTACTTC.

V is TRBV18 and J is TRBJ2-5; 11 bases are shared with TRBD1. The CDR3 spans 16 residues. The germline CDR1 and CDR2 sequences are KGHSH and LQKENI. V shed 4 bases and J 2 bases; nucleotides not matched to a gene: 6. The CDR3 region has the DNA TGTGCCAGCTCACTACTAAGGGACAGGGGGCAAGAGACCCAGTACTTC. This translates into CASSLLRDRGQETQYF.

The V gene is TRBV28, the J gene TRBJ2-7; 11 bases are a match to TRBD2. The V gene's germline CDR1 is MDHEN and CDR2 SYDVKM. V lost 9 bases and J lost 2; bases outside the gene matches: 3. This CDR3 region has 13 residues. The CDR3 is CASVAGGPYEQYF. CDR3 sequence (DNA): TGTGCCAGTGTAGCGGGGGGGCCCTACGAGCAGTACTTC.

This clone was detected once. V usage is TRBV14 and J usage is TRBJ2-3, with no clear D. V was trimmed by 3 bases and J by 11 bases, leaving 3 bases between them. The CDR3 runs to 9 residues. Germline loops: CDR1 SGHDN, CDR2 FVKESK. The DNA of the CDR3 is TGTGCCAGCAGCCAGGTGCAGTATTTT. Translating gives CASSQVQYF.

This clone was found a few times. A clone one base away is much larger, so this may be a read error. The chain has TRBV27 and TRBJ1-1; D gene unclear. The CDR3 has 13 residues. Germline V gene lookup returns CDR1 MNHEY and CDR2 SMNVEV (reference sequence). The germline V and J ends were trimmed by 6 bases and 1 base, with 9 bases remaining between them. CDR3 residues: CASSFGTNTEAFF. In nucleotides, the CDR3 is TGTGCCAGCAGCTTCGGAACGAACACTGAAGCTTTCTTT.

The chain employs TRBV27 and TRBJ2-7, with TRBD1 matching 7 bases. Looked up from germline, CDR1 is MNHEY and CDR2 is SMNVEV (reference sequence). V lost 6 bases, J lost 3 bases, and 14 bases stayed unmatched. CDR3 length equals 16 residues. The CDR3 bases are TGTGCCAGCAGGCCCGTGGGACAGCCCTTACTCTACGAGCAGTACTTC. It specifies CASRPVGQPLLYEQYF.

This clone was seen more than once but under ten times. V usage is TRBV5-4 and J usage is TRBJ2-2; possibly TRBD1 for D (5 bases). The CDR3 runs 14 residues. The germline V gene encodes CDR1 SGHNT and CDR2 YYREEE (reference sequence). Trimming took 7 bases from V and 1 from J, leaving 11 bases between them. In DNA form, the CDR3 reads TGTGCCAGCCATAAAGGGGAGAACACCGGGGAGCTGTTTTTT. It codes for CASHKGENTGELFF.

This chain's CDR3 is CASRTRGGLQARYGYTF. CDR3 coding DNA: TGTGCCAGTAGGACCAGAGGAGGGCTCCAGGCGAGGTATGGCTACACCTTC. V and J are TRBV19 and TRBJ1-2, with D unresolved. Germline CDR1 and CDR2: LNHDA and SQIVND (reference sequence). There are 17 residues in the CDR3. V was shortened by 6 bases and J by 5 bases, with 25 bases between the two germline ends.

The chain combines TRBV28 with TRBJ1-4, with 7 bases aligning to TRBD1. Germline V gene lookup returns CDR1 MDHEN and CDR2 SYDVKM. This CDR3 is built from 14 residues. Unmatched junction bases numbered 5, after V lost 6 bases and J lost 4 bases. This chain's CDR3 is CASRRDSINEKLFF. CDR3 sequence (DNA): TGTGCCAGCAGACGGGACAGCATTAATGAAAAACTGTTTTTT.

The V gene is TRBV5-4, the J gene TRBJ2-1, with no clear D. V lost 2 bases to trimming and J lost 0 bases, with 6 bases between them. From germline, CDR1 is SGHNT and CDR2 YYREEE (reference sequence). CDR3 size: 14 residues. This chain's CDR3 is CASSFPSSYNEQFF. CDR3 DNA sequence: TGTGCCAGCAGCTTCCCCAGCTCCTACAATGAGCAGTTCTTC. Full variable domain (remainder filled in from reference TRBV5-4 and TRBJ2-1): ETGVTQSPTHLIKTRGQQVTLRCSSQSGHNTVSWYQQALGQGPQFIFQYYREEENGRGNFPPRFSGLQFPNYSSELNVNALELDDSALYLCASSFPSSYNEQFFGPGTRLTVL.

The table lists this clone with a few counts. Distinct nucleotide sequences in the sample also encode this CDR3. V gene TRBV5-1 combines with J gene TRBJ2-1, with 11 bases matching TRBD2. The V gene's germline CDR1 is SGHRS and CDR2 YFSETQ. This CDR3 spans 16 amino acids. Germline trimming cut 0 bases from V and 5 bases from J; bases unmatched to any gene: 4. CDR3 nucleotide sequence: TGCGCCAGCAGCTTGGGTGGACTAGCGGGCAACAATGAGCAGTTCTTC. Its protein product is CASSLGGLAGNNEQFF.

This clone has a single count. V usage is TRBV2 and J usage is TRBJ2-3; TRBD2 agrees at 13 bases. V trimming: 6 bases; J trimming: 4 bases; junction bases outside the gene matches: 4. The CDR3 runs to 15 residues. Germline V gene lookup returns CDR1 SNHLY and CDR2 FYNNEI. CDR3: CASREGLAGSDTQYF. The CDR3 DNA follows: TGTGCCAGCAGGGAGGGACTAGCGGGATCAGATACGCAGTATTTT.

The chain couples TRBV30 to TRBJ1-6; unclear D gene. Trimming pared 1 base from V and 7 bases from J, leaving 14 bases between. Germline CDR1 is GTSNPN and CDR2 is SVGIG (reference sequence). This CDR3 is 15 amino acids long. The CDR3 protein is CAWSGQELPNSPLHF. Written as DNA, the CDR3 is TGTGCCTGGAGTGGCCAGGAGCTCCCAAATTCACCCCTCCACTTT.

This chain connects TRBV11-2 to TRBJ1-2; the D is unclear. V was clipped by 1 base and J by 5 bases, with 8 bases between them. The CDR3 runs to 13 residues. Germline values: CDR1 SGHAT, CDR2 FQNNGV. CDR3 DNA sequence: TGTGCCAGCAGCTTAGGCAACTGGTATGGCTACACCTTC. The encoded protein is CASSLGNWYGYTF.

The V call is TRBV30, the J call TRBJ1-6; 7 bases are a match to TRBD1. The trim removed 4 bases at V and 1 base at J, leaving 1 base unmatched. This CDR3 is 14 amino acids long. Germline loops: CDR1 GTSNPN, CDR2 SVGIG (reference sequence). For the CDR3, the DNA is TGTGCCTGGACAGGGGGATCCTATAATTCACCCCTCCACTTT. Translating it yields CAWTGGSYNSPLHF.

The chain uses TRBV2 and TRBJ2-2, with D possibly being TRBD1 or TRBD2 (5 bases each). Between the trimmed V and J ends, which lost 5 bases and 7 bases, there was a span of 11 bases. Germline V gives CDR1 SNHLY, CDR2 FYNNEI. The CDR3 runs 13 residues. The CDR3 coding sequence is TGTGCCAGCAGTACCGAGGGGTACGGGGAGCTGTTTTTT. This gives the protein CASSTEGYGELFF.